This T cell receptor beta chain was captured in a study of blood T cell repertoires in COVID-19. Sequenced by immunoSEQ multiplex PCR; TCRdb stores in-frame clones only, minus some. Among roughly 72,000 clones listed, roughly 87% were seen once. The germline V and J ends were trimmed by 0 bases and 0 bases, with 10 bases remaining between them. The CDR3 has 16 amino acids. Germline V CDR1 and CDR2: SGHRS, YFSETQ. The receptor's source is a woman of 80 years or more with acute or convalescent COVID-19. Sample: peripheral blood. V and J are TRBV5-1 and TRBJ1-3; D is ambiguous. This CDR3 is CASSLAATSSGNTIYF. For the CDR3, the DNA is TGCGCCAGCAGCTTGGCTGCTACTAGCTCTGGAAACACCATATATTTT.